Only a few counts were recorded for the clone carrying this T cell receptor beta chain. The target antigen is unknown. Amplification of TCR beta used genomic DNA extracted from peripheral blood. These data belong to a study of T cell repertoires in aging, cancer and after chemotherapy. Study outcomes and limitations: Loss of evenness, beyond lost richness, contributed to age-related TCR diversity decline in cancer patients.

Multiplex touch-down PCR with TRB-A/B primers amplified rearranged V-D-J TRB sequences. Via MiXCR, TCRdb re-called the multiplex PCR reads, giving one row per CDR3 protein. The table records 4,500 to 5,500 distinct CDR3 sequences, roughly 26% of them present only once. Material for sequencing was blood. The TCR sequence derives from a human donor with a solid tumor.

CDR3 DNA: TGTGCCAGCAGTTTAGGTCCGCGGGAGCAGTTCTTC. It codes for CASSLGPREQFF. The V and J genes are TRBV12-3 or TRBV12-4 and TRBJ2-1, with D hard to call. This CDR3 contains 12 residues. V dropped 1 base and J dropped 10 bases, with 8 bases sitting between them.